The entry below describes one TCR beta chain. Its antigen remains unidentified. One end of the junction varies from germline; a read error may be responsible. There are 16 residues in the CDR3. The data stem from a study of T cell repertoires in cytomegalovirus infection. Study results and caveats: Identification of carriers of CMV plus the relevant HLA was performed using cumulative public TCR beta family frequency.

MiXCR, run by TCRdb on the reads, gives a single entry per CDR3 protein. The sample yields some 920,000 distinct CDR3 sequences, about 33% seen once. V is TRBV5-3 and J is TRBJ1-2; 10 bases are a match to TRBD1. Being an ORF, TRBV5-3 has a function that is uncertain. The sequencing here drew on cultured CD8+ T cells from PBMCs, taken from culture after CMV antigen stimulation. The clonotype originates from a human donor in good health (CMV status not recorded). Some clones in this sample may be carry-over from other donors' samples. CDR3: CASSLSPGQGPDGYTF. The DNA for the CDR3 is TGTGCCAGCAGCTTGAGTCCGGGACAGGGGCCGGATGGCTACACCTTC.